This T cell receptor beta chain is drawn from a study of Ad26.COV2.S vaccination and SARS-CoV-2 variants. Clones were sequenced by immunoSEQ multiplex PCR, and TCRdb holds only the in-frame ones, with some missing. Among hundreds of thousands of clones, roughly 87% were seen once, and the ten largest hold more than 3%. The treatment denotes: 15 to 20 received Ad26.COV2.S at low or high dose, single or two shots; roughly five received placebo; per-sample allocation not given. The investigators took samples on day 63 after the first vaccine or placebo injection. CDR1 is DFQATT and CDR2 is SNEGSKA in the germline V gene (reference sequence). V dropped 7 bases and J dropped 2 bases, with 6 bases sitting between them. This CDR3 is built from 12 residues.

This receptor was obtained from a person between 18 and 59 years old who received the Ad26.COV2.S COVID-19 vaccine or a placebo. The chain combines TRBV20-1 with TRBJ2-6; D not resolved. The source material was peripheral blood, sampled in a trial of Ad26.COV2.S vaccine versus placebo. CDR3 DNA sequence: TGCAGTGTTAGTCCTGGGGCCAACGTCCTGACTTTC. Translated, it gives CSVSPGANVLTF.